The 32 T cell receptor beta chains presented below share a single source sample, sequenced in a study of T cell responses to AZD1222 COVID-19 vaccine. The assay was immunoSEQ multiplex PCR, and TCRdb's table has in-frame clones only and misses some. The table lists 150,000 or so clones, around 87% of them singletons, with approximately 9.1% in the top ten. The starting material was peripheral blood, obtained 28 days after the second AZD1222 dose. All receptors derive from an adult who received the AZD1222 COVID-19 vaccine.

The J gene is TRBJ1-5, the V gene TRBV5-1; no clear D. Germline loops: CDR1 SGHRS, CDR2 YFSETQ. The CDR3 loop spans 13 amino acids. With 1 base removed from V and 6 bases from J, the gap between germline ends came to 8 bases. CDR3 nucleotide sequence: TGCGCCAGCAGCTTGTGGGCGGGTCAGCCCCAGCATTTT. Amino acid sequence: CASSLWAGQPQHF.

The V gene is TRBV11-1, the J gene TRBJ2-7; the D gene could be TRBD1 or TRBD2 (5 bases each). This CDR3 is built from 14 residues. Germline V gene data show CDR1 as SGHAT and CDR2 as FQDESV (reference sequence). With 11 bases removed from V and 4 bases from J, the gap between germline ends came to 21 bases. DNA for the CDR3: TGTGCCTCCAGAGAGGGGCTCGTGGAATACGAGCAGTACTTC. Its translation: CASREGLVEYEQYF.

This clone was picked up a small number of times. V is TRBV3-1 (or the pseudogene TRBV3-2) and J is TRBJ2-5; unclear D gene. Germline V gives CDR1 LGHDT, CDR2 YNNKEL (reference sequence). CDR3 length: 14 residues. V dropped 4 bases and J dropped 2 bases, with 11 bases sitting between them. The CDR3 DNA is TGTGCCAGCAGCCGCAACCCGCGTCAAGAGACCCAGTACTTC. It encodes CASSRNPRQETQYF.

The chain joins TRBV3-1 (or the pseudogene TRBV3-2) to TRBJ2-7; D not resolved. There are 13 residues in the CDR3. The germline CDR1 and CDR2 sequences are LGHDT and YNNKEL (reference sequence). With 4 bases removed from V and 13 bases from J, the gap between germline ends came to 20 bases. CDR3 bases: TGTGCCAGCAGCCGGAGTCTGTTTCTCGAACAATACTTC. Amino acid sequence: CASSRSLFLEQYF.

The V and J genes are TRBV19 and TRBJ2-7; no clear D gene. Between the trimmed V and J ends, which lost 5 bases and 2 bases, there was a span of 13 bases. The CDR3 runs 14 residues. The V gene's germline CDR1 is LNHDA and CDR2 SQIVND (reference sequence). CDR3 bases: TGTGCCAGTAGTCCGGGCCGGTCCCCCTACGAGCAGTACTTC. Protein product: CASSPGRSPYEQYF.

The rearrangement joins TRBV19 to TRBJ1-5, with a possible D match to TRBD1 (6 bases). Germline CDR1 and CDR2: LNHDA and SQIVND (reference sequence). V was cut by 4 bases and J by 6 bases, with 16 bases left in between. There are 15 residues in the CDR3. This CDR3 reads CASSSYREKVQPQHF. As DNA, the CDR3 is TGTGCCAGTAGTAGCTACAGGGAAAAGGTTCAGCCCCAGCATTTT.

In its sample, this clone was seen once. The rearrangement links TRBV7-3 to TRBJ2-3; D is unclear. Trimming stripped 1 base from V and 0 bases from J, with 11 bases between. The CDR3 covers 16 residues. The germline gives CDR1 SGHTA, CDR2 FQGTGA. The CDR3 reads CASSLSPGASTDTQYF. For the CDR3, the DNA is TGTGCCAGCAGCTTAAGTCCAGGAGCTAGCACAGATACGCAGTATTTT.

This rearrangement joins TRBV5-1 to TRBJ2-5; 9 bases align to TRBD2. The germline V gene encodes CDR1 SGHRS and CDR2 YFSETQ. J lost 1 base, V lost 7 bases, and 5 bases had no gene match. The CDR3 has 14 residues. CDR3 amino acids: CASSGGGGQETQYF. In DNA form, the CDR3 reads TGCGCCAGCTCAGGCGGGGGGGGCCAAGAGACCCAGTACTTC.

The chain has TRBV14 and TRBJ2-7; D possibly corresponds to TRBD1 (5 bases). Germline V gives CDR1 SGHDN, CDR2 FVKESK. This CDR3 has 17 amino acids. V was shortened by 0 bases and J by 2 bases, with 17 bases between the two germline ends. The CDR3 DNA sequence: TGTGCCAGCAGCCAAGATGTCTCACCAGGGTTTGCCTACGAGCAGTACTTC. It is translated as CASSQDVSPGFAYEQYF.

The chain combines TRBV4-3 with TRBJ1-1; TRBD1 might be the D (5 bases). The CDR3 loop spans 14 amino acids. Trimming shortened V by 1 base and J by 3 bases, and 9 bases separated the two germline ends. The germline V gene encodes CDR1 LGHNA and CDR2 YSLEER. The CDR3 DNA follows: TGCGCCAGCAGCCAAGTCAGGGCGTACACTGAAGCTTTCTTT. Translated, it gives CASSQVRAYTEAFF.

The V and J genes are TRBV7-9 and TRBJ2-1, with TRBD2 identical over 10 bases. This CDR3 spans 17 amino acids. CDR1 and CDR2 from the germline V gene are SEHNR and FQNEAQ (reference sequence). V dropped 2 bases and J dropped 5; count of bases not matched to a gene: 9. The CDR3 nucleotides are TGTGCCAGCAGCTTATGGTTTCGAGCGGGAGGGAACAATGAGCAGTTCTTC. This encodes CASSLWFRAGGNNEQFF.

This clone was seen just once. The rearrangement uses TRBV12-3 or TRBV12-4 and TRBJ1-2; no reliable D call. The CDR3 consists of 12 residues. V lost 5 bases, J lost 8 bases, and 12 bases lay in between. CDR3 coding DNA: TGTGCCAGCAGTATAATGCTGGAAGGCTACACCTTC. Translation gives CASSIMLEGYTF.

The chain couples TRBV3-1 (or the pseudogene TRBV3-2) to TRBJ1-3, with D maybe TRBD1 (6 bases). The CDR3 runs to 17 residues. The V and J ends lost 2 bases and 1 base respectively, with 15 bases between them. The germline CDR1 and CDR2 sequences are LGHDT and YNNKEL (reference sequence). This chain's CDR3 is CASSQPMVTGSGNTIYF. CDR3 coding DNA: TGTGCCAGCAGCCAACCTATGGTGACAGGTTCTGGAAACACCATATATTTT.

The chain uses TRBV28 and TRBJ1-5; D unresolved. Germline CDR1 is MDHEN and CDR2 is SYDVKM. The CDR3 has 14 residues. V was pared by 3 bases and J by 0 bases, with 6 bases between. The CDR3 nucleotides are TGTGCCAGCAGTTTGACCTCTAGCAATCAGCCCCAGCATTTT. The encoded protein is CASSLTSSNQPQHF. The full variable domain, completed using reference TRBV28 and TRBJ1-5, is DVKVTQSSRYLVKRTGEKVFLECVQDMDHENMFWYRQDPGLGLRLIYFSYDVKMKEKGDIPEGYSVSREKKERFSLILESASTNQTSMYLCASSLTSSNQPQHFGDGTRLSIL.

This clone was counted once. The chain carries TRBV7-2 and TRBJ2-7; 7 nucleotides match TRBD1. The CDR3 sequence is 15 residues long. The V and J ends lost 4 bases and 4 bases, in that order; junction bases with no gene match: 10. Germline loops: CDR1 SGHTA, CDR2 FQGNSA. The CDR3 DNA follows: TGTGCCAGCAGCTCCCAAAGGGGGCCTACTTACGAGCAGTACTTC. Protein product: CASSSQRGPTYEQYF.

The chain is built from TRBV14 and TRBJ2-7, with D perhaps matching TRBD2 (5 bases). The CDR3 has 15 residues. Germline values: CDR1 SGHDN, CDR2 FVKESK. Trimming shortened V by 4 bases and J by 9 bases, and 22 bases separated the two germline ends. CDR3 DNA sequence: TGTGCCAGCAGCCGTCGTGGGAGTAACGCCTTTCTGCAGTACTTC. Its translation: CASSRRGSNAFLQYF.

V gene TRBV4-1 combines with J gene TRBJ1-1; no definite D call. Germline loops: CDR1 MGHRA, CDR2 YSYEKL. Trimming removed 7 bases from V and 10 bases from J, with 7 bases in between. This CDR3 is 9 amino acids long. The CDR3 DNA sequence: TGCGCCAGCATTAGGCGAGCTTTCTTT. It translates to CASIRRAFF.

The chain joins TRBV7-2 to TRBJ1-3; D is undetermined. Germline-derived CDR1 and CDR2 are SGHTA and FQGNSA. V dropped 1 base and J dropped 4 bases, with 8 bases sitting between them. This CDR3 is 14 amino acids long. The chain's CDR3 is CASSLGAGGNTIYF. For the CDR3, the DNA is TGTGCCAGCAGCTTAGGGGCCGGAGGAAACACCATATATTTT.

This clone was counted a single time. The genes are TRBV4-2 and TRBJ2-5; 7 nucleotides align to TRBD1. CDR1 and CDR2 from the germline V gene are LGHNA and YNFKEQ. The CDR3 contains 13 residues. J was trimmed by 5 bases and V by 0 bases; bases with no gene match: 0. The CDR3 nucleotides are TGTGCCAGCAGCCAAGAAGGGGGCGAGACCCAGTACTTC. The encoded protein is CASSQEGGETQYF.

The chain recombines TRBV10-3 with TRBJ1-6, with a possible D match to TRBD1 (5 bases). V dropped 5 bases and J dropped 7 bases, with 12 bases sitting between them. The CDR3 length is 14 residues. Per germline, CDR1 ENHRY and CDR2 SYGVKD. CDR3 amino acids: CAISMTEMNSPLHF. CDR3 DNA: TGTGCCATCAGTATGACAGAAATGAATTCACCCCTCCACTTT.

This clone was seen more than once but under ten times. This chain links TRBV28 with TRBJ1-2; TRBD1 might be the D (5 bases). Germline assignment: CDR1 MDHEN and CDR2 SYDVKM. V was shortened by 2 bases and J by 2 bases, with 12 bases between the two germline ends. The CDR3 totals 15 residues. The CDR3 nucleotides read TGTGCCAGCAGTTTAGTTCCAGGGTGGAACTATGGCTACACCTTC. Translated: CASSLVPGWNYGYTF.

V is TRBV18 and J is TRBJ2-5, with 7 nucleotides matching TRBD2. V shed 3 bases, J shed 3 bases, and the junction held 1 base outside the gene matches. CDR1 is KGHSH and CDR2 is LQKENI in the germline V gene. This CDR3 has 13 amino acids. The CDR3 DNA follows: TGTGCCAGCTCACCCGGACTAGAAGAGACCCAGTACTTC. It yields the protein CASSPGLEETQYF.

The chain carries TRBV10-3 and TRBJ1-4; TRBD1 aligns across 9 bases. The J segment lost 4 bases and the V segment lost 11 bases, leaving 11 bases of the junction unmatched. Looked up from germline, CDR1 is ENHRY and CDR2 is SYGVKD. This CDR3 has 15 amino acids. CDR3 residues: CASSDRGTSNEKLFF. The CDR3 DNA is TGTGCCTCTAGCGACAGGGGGACCAGTAATGAAAAACTGTTTTTT.

The CDR3 coding sequence is TGTGCCAGCAGCTTTAGGGACACTAATAATTCACCCCTCCACTTT. Translated, it gives CASSFRDTNNSPLHF. This chain connects TRBV13 to TRBJ1-6, with a tentative D call TRBD1 (6 bases). Germline V gene data show CDR1 as PRHDT and CDR2 as FYEKMQ (reference sequence). This CDR3 is 15 amino acids long. The V gene lost 3 bases and the J gene lost 5 bases, with 11 bases spanning the gap.

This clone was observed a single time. The CDR3 DNA reads as TGTGCCAGCAGCGTAGAGGGGACTAGCGGCAATGAGCAGTTCTTC. It translates to CASSVEGTSGNEQFF. The gene calls are TRBV9 and TRBJ2-1; TRBD2 matches at 11 bases. Per germline, CDR1 SGDLS and CDR2 YYNGEE. The CDR3 is 15 residues long. J lost 6 bases, V lost 0 bases, and 2 bases had no gene match.

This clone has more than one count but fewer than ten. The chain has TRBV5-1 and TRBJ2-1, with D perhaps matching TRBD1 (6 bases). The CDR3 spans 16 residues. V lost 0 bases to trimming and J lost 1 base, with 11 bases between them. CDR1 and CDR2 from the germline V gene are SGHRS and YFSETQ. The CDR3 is CASSLAGTPSYNEQFF. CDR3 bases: TGCGCCAGCAGCTTGGCCGGGACACCGTCCTACAATGAGCAGTTCTTC.

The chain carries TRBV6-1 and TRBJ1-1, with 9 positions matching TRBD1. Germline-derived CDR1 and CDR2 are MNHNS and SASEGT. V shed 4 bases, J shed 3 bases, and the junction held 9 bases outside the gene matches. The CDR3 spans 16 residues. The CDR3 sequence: CASSGGTGTRDTEAFF. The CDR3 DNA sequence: TGTGCCAGCAGTGGAGGGACAGGGACTAGGGACACTGAAGCTTTCTTT.

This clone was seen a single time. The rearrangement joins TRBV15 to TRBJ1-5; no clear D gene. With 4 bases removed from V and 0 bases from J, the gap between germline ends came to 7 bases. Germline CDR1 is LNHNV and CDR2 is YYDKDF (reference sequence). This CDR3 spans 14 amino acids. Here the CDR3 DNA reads TGTGCCACCAGCACAGCAGGTAGCAATCAGCCCCAGCATTTT. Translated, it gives CATSTAGSNQPQHF.

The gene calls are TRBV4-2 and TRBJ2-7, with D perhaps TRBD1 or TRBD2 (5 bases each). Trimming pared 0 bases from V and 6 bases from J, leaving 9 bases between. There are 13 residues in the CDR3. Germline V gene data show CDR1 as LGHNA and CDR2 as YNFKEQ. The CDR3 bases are TGTGCCAGCAGCCAAGATGGGGGTCGCGAGCAGTACTTC. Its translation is CASSQDGGREQYF.

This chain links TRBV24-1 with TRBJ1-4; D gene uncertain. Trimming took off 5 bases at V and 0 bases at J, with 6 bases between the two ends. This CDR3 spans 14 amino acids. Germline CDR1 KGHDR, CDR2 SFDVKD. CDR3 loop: CATSAGATNEKLFF. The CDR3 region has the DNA TGTGCCACCAGTGCCGGGGCAACTAATGAAAAACTGTTTTTT.

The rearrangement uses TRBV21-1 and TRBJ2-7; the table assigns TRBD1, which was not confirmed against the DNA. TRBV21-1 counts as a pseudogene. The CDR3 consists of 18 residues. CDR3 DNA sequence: TGTGCCAGCACCCCTAAGAACAGGGGGTTTTCCAGGCGCTACGAGCAGTACTTC. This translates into CASTPKNRGFSRRYEQYF.

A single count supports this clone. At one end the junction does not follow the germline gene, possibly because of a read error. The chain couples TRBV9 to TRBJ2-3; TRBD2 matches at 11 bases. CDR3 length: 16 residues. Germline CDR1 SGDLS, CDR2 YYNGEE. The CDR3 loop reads CVSSYLAGGRTDTQYF. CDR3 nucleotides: TGTGTCAGCAGCTACTTAGCGGGAGGGCGGACAGATACGCAGTATTTT.